This TCR beta chain was sequenced in a study of shared clonotypes between healthy human individuals (dated by TCRdb to 2020 to 2022). With regard to the full study: A couple of women and a few men aged 18 to 49 years were included in the cohort. For each donor, three plates each were used for CD4 naive and CD4 memory, two plates were used for CD8 naive, and one plate was used for CD8 memory. To increase sequencing depth and limit assay-specific biases, different laboratories used diverse techniques to prepare libraries and sequence TCR repertoires. Leukapheresis yielded between about 0.94 and 8.9 billion PBMCs per donor. Blood TCR repertoires of roughly five healthy adults were deeply sequenced to estimate repertoire size and the extent of clonotype sharing between individuals.

With regard to this clone: Which antigen it targets is not known. No base quality information exists; no much larger clone differs at one position.

The donors were healthy, HIV-negative adults who had no recently reported acute infections or vaccinations. Only Caucasian adults living in Nashville, Tennessee, USA were represented among the donors. CD4+ T cells were enriched by magnetic negative selection, after which naive cells were positively selected on CD45RA and the negative fraction was taken as the memory subset. After blood collection by leukapheresis, PBMCs were isolated using Ficoll-Histopaque density gradient centrifugation and then cryopreserved in the vapor phase of liquid nitrogen. Analytical flow cytometry was used to check the purity and quantity of every magnetically sorted T cell population. Genomic DNA was isolated from every sorted fraction and measured by UV absorbance on a Nanodrop 2000c. Using the deep immunoSEQ assay, multiplex PCR amplified TCR CDR3 regions from genomic DNA. Extracted genomic DNA from each cell subset was spread evenly across all wells of several immunoSEQ 96-well plates, with each plate serving as a replicate. For sorted subsets, 150 to 200 ng genomic DNA, equal to about 30,000 T cell genomes, was loaded into each replicate PCR. Purified libraries were measured with a Qubit 3.0 fluorometer, size-checked on a Bioanalyzer 2100, and measured again with the KAPA Library Quantification kit. Every immunoSEQ 96-well plate was sequenced on a separate single-read 150-cycle Illumina NextSeq 550 flow cell. The paper's processing steps were these. Because only junctional sequences without quality scores were contained in the immunoSEQ output, filtering matching that applied to full-length reads could not be performed. To assign V/J genes and CDR3, sequences were annotated using PyIR, a Python wrapper for IgBLAST v1.9, with IMGT germline references. Reads with weak V/J assignments (E-value above 1e-6), missing CDR3, stop codons, out-of-frame junctions, or ambiguous translated residues were removed. A V3J clonotype was defined by an identical inferred V gene, J gene, and CDR3 amino acid sequence. Percentage overlap between repertoires was computed as shared unique clonotypes divided by the size of the smaller repertoire. Richness of each repertoire was evaluated using RTK rarefaction, the Chao1 estimator, and Recon v2.1 estimates of unobserved clonotypes. OLGA was used to compute generation probabilities for all TCRbeta clonotypes that the gDNA method yielded from a few donors. TCRdb took this table from immuneACCESS and kept in-frame rearrangements with V and J called. Such tables lack part of the clones; where checked against another copy, unresolved V genes explain under half of the gap, and the rest is unexplained. That table supplies the V and J calls and clone size; D and trimming were determined from the DNA. Counted in this sample were 650,000 to 800,000 clones; roughly two thirds of them appeared once. The ten largest clones take up approximately 1.8% of the sample.

Including the terminal cysteine and phenylalanine, the CDR3 comprises 13 residues. Here the CDR3 DNA is all that survives: 39 bases in frame from base 1. At the junction V is shortened by 8 bases and J by 7 bases; bases outside the gene matches: 8. The germline V gene specifies LGHNT as CDR1 and FRNRAP as CDR2. What the work shows at the level of the full study, not this receptor alone: Because the study included a small number of donors, the genetic and exposure-history diversity represented was limited. Rarefaction of sorted-subset datasets indicated incomplete sequencing despite the large sequencing depth. Compared with non-shared clonotypes, the clonotypes found in all four sorted-subset donors had higher generation probabilities. Sampling was limited to blood, and TCR repertoires in tissue likely differ from TCR repertoires in blood. Based on pairwise subsampling, the degree of clonotype sharing among donors was expected to be affected by sequencing depth. Naive subsets generally had larger estimated clonotype richness than memory subsets. Sharing across several donors was observed for about 5% of naive CD4, 3% to 3.5% of naive CD8, 2% to 2.5% of memory CD4, and approximately 0.41% of memory CD8 clonotypes.

The receptor was derived from a young woman in good health. The sequencing sample was made of memory CD4+ T cells sorted from blood. What this sample's cell subset or site label stands for: CD45RA-negative fraction. The chain uses TRBV12-5 and TRBJ2-3; the central 8 bases match TRBD2. CDR3 reads: CASSGIAGNTQYF. The bases read TGTGCTAGTTCGGGGATAGCGGGAAATACGCAGTATTTT.